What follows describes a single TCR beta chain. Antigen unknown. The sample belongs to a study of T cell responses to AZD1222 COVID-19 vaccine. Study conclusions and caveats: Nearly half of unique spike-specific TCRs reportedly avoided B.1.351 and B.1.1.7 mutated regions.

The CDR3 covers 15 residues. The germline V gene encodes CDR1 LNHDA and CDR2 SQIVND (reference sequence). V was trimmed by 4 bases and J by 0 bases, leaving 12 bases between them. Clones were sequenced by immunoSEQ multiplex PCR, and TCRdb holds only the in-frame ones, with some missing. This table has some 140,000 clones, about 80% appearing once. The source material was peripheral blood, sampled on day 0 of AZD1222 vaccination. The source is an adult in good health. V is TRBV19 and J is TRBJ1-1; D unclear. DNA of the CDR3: TGTGCCAGTAGTAAAAGGGAAAGATTGAACACTGAAGCTTTCTTT. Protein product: CASSKRERLNTEAFF.